A single TCR beta chain is shown here with its context. Its antigen remains unknown. Trimming at V came to 6 bases and at J to 11 bases, leaving 16 bases not matched to a gene. The CDR3 has 15 amino acids. In germline, CDR1 is SGHTA, CDR2 FQGNSA. The TCR beta cDNA libraries contained unique molecular identifiers. With 1 to 10 million T cells as the source, some 500,000 cDNA molecules resulted. TCRdb re-derived calls from the PCR reads in MiXCR, one entry per CDR3 protein. The top ten hold 4.9% of the sample, which has 650,000 to 900,000 distinct CDR3 sequences, 46% seen once. The sample belongs to a study of post-analysis software for immune sequencing data. Whole-study context: Recorded disease courses covered relapsing-remitting, secondary progressive and progressive-relapsing multiple sclerosis. Some patients had no subtype annotation.

General study findings and limits: By F measure, strong co-clustering occurred among samples prepared in the same batch. Significantly decreased normalized Chao1 diversity was recorded for multiple sclerosis patients relative to controls. About 5 TRBV segments were significantly more frequent in patients than in controls. TRBV5-6, TRBV5-1 and TRBV20-1 were among these segments.

Input material: blood. The receptor was derived from a girl between 5 and 17 years old with multiple sclerosis. V is TRBV7-2 and J is TRBJ2-5; 9 nucleotides align to TRBD2. CDR3 loop: CASSSPVGGRGRQYF. In DNA, the CDR3 is TGTGCCAGCAGTTCCCCCGTGGGCGGGAGGGGGCGTCAGTACTTC. The entire variable domain, with the rest obtained from reference TRBV7-2 and TRBJ2-5, is as follows: GAGVSQSPSNKVTEKGKDVELRCDPISGHTALYWYRQSLGQGLEFLIYFQGNSAPDKSGLPSDRFSAERTGGSVSTLTIQRTQQEDSAVYLCASSSPVGGRGRQYFGPGTRLLVL.